This T cell receptor (beta chain) was sequenced for a study of blood T cell repertoires in COVID-19. Study background: There were acute and convalescent COVID-19 samples, and they came from the United States, Italy and Spain. Sources were T cells, B-cell-depleted T cells, or PBMCs; the material itself was cDNA or gDNA.

As handled by the study authors: Scientists estimated how many nucleated cells there were by amplifying reference gene primers. The assay was immunoSEQ multiplex PCR, and TCRdb's table has in-frame clones only and misses some. D and trimming were read from the DNA, whereas the V and J calls and clone size are those reported in that table. In the table there are some 250,000 clones, more than 75% of which are singletons. Germline CDR1 reads MRHNA; CDR2 reads SNTAGT. V dropped 9 bases and J dropped 7 bases, with 25 bases sitting between them. This CDR3 has 15 residues. The chain combines TRBV6-4 with TRBJ2-7; D is perhaps TRBD2 (7 bases). Sequenced sample: peripheral blood. The source is a woman aged 40-49 years who had recovered from COVID-19. CDR3 protein: CARAPEPRGPREQYV. The CDR3 DNA sequence: TGTGCCAGAGCCCCGGAACCGCGGGGGCCTCGAGAGCAGTACGTC.